This T cell receptor beta chain originates from a study of tumor-infiltrating lymphocytes in localized non-small cell lung cancer. Produced via immunoSEQ multiplex PCR; TCRdb's table is partial and in-frame only. Among around 12,000 clones listed, around 71% were seen once. Per the germline V gene, CDR1 is SGHTA and CDR2 is FQGNSA. The ends were cut back, 0 bases at V and 4 bases at J, with 9 bases in the middle. The CDR3 covers 14 residues. Study-wide results and limits: IM1 and IM2 tumors showed no difference in T-cell fraction. Only some patients had TCR sequencing, depending on available tissue.

Remarks on this clone: Its antigen remains unknown.

This TCR was sampled from a human donor with non-small cell lung cancer. The sequencing input was uninvolved lung tissue not adjacent to the tumor. This chain uses TRBV7-2 with TRBJ1-2, with D perhaps TRBD1 (6 bases). DNA for the CDR3: TGTGCCAGCAGCTTAGCAGTGGACAGCTATGGCTACACCTTC. Translation gives CASSLAVDSYGYTF.